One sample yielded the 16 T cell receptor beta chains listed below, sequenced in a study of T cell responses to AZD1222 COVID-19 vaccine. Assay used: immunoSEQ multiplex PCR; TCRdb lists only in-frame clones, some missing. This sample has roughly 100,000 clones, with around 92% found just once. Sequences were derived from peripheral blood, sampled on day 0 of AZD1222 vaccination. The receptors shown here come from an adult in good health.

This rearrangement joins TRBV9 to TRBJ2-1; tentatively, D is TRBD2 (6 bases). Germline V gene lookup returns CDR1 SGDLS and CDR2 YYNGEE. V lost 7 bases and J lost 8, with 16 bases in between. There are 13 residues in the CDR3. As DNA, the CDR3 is TGTGCCAGCGGGAGGTGGGGTAGTGATGAGCAGTTCTTC. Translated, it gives CASGRWGSDEQFF.

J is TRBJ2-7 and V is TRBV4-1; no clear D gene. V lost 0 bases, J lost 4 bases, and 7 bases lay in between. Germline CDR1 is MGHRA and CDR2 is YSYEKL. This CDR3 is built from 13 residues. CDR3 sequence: CASSQDSYYEQYF. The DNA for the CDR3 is TGCGCCAGCAGCCAAGACTCCTATTACGAGCAGTACTTC.

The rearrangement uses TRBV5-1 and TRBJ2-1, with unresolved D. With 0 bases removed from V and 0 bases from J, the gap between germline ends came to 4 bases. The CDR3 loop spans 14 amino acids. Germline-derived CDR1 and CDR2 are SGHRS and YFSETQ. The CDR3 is CASSLERSYNEQFF. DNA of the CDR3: TGCGCCAGCAGCTTGGAGCGCTCCTACAATGAGCAGTTCTTC.

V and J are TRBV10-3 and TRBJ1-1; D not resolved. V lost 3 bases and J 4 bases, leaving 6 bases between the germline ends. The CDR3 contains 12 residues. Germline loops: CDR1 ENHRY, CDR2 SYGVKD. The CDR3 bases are TGTGCCATCAGTGAACCGGGCACTGAAGCTTTCTTT. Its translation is CAISEPGTEAFF.

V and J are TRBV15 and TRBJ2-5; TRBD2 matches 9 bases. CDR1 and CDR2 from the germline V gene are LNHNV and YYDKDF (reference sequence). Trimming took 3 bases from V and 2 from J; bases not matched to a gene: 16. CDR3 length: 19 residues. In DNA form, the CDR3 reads TGTGCCACCAGCAGGGCAGCGTCAAGGGCTAGCGGGAATCAAGAGACCCAGTACTTC. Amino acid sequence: CATSRAASRASGNQETQYF.

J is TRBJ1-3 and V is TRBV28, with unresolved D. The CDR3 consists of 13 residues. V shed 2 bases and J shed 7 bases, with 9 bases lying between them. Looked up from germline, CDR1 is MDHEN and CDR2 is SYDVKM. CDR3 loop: CASSLSNWNTIYF. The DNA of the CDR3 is TGTGCCAGCAGTTTAAGCAACTGGAACACCATATATTTT.

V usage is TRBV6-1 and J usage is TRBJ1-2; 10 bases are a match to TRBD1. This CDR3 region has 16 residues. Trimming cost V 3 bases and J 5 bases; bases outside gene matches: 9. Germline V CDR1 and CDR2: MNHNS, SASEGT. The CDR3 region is CASSDLQPGQGYGYTF. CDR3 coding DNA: TGTGCCAGCAGTGACCTTCAACCGGGACAGGGGTATGGCTACACCTTC.

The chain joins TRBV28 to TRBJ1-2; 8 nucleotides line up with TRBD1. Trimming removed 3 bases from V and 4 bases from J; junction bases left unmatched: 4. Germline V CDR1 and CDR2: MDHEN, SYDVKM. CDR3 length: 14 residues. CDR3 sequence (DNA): TGTGCCAGCAGTTTCCAGACAGGGGTCTATGGCTACACCTTC. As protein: CASSFQTGVYGYTF.

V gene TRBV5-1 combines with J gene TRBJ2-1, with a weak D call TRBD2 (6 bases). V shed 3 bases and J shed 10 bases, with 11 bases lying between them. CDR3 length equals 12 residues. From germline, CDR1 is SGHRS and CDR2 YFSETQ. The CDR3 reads CASSSGTFEQFF. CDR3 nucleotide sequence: TGCGCCAGCAGCTCCGGGACTTTCGAGCAGTTCTTC.

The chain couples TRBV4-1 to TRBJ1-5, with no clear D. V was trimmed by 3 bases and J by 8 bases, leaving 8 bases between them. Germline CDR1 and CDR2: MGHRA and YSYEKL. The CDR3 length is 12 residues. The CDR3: CASSHVGEPQHF. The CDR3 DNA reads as TGCGCCAGCAGCCACGTAGGAGAGCCCCAGCATTTT.

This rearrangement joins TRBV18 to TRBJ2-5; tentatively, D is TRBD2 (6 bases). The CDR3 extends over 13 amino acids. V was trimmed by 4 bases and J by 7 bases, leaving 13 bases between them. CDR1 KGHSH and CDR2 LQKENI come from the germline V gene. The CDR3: CASSQGMEGTQYF. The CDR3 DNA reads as TGTGCCAGCTCACAAGGGATGGAGGGGACCCAGTACTTC.

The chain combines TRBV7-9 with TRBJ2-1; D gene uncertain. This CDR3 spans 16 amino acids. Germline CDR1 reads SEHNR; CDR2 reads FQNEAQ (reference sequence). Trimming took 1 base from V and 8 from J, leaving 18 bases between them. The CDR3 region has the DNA TGTGCCAGCAGCTTAGGGCAGCGTATCCAGGATGATGAGCAGTTCTTC. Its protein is CASSLGQRIQDDEQFF.

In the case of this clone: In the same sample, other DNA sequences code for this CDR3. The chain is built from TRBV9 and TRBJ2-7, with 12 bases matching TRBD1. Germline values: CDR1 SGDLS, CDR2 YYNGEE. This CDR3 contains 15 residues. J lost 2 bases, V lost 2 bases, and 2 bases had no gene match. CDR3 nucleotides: TGTGCCAGCAGCGTTGGGACAGGGGGCACCTACGAGCAGTACTTC. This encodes CASSVGTGGTYEQYF.

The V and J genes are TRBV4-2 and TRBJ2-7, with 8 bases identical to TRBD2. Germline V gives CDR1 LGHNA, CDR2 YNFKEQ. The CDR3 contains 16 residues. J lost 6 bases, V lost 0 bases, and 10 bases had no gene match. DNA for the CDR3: TGTGCCAGCAGCCAAGATATTGGGGGACTAGGGGGCGAGCAGTACTTC. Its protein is CASSQDIGGLGGEQYF.

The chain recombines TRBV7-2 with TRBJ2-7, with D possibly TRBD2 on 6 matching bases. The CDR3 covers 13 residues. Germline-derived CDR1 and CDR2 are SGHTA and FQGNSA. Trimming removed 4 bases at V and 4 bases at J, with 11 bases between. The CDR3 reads CASSSWDSYEQYF. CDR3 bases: TGTGCCAGCAGCTCCTGGGACTCATACGAGCAGTACTTC.

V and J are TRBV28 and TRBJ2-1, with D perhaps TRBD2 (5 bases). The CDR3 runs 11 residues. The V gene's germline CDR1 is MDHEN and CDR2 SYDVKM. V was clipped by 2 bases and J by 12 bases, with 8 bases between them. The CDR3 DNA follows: TGTGCCAGCAGTTTAAGGAGCGGGCAGTTCTTC. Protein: CASSLRSGQFF.